The following is a T cell receptor (beta chain) sequence with its context. The source of the sample is a study of cytomegalovirus exposure and HLA in healthy donors. Primers included in the PCR were 60 Vbeta and 13 Jbeta primers. Clones were sequenced by immunoSEQ multiplex PCR, and TCRdb holds only the in-frame ones, with some missing. This sample yields some 86,000 clones, of which approximately 65% are seen a single time; under 2.5% belongs to the top ten. Germline CDR1 and CDR2: SGHTA and FQGNSA. With V trimmed by 5 bases and J by 3 bases, 5 bases remained unmatched. CDR3 size: 14 residues. The material sequenced was PBMCs. The V gene is TRBV7-2, the J gene TRBJ1-2, with 8 bases lining up with TRBD1. The clonotype was recovered from a man aged 30 to 45 in good health and CMV-seronegative. This CDR3 is CASSPKTGDYGYTF. For the CDR3, the DNA is TGTGCCAGCAGCCCCAAGACAGGGGACTATGGCTACACCTTC.